Listed below are T cell receptor beta chains from one sample, sequenced in a study of tissue T cells after allogeneic stem cell transplantation. Here immunoSEQ multiplex PCR was the method, and the copy in TCRdb shows in-frame clones only, minus some. Here the sample spans 4,000 to 5,000 clones, 78% being singletons. Specimen: esophageal tissue, collected at autopsy. These receptors were obtained from a male patient over 55 with steroid-refractory graft-versus-host disease after an allogeneic stem cell transplant. Some T cells may have originated in the graft donor. Each CDR3 is given with its conserved first and last residue. A D gene is named only where the DNA matches it firmly. Size is stated for part of the rows, as once, few or many counts, or as a class when the clone is expanded.

v_call	d_call	clone_size	j_call	cdr3_aa	cdr3_nt
TRBV2	TRBD2	-	TRBJ2-3	CASRRGAITDTQYF	TGTGCCAGCCGGCGGGGGGCAATCACAGATACGCAGTATTTT
TRBV19	-	few	TRBJ2-7	CASSLEGGEQYF	TGTGCCAGTAGCCTCGAGGGGGGCGAGCAGTACTTC
TRBV4-1	-	-	TRBJ2-5	CASSQVIIQETQYF	TGCGCCAGCAGCCAAGTGATAATTCAAGAGACCCAGTACTTC
TRBV13	-	once	TRBJ2-3	CASSLRVDTQYF	TGTGCCAGCAGCTTACGAGTGGATACGCAGTATTTT
TRBV18	TRBD1	-	TRBJ1-6	CASSPETGNESPLHF	TGTGCCAGCTCACCCGAGACAGGGAACGAATCACCCCTCCACTTT
TRBV27	-	-	TRBJ2-7	CAIGTFYEQYF	TGTGCCATCGGGACGTTCTACGAGCAGTACTTC
TRBV7-2	TRBD1	-	TRBJ1-2	CASSHDGTGVHGYTF	TGTGCCAGCAGCCACGACGGGACAGGGGTTCATGGCTACACCTTC
TRBV4-1	TRBD1	-	TRBJ1-4	CASSQYRGRGEKLFF	TGCGCCAGCAGCCAGTACAGGGGGCGCGGTGAAAAACTGTTTTTT
TRBV24-1	TRBD1	few	TRBJ1-5	CATSDSPWTGVQQPQHF	TGTGCCACCAGTGATTCCCCTTGGACAGGGGTTCAACAGCCCCAGCATTTT
TRBV9	TRBD1	-	TRBJ2-7	CASSVVARTGSYEQYF	TGTGCCAGCAGCGTAGTAGCCCGGACAGGGTCCTACGAGCAGTACTTC
TRBV19	-	few	TRBJ1-5	CASSMSGDSNQPQHF	TGTGCCAGTAGTATGTCAGGGGATAGCAATCAGCCCCAGCATTTT
TRBV5-4	-	-	TRBJ2-7	CASSLAGKGEQYF	TGTGCCAGCAGCTTGGCAGGGAAGGGCGAGCAGTACTTC
TRBV10-2	-	-	TRBJ1-4	CASRGGGIHEKLFF	TGCGCCAGCCGCGGGGGGGGGATACATGAAAAACTGTTTTTT
TRBV20-1	-	-	TRBJ1-1	CSALNTEAFF	TGCAGTGCTCTGAACACTGAAGCTTTCTTT
TRBV24-1	TRBD1	once	TRBJ1-5	CATSDPGQGQPQHF	TGTGCCACCAGTGACCCGGGACAGGGACAGCCCCAGCATTTT
TRBV19	-	few	TRBJ1-4	CATSTVLNEKLFF	TGTGCCACTTCGACAGTCCTCAATGAAAAACTGTTTTTT
TRBV30	-	-	TRBJ1-2	CAWSAGRLGAGYTF	TGTGCCTGGAGTGCGGGACGCCTTGGTGCAGGCTACACCTTC
TRBV2	-	-	TRBJ1-4	CASSDPATNEKLFF	TGTGCCAGCAGTGATCCTGCAACTAATGAAAAACTGTTTTTT
TRBV5-1	-	-	TRBJ2-5	CASSIDSQETQYF	TGCGCCAGCAGCATTGACAGCCAAGAGACCCAGTACTTC
TRBV27	TRBD1	-	TRBJ2-7	CASSLRDSYEQYF	TGTGCCAGCAGCCTCCGGGACAGCTACGAGCAGTACTTC
TRBV15	-	-	TRBJ1-1	CATSALKREVGAFF	TGTGCCACCAGTGCACTCAAACGGGAGGTAGGAGCTTTCTTT
TRBV30	-	-	TRBJ2-3	CAWRQGTDTQYF	TGTGCCTGGAGACAGGGTACAGATACGCAGTATTTT
TRBV9	-	-	TRBJ2-6	CASSVAGLGANVLTF	TGTGCCAGCAGCGTAGCAGGGCTCGGGGCCAACGTCCTGACTTTC
TRBV28	-	once	TRBJ2-1	CASTIPRTGTNNEQFF	TGTGCCAGCACGATACCGCGAACCGGGACAAACAATGAGCAGTTCTTC
TRBV28	-	-	TRBJ1-2	CASRVKGLGGYTF	TGTGCCAGCAGAGTAAAGGGGCTTGGCGGCTACACCTTC
TRBV20-1	-	-	TRBJ2-3	CSASSSGGFTDTQYF	TGCAGTGCTAGTTCGTCCGGGGGATTCACAGATACGCAGTATTTT
TRBV18	-	few	TRBJ2-3	CASSPRARNTDTQYF	TGTGCCAGCTCCCCCCGTGCGCGGAACACAGATACGCAGTATTTT
TRBV5-1	-	once	TRBJ2-5	CASSGRTVETQYF	TGCGCCAGCAGCGGGAGGACAGTGGAGACCCAGTACTTC
TRBV7-2	-	-	TRBJ1-5	CASSLALGQPQHF	TGTGCCAGCAGCTTAGCCCTAGGTCAGCCCCAGCATTTT
TRBV19	TRBD1	-	TRBJ2-2	CASSTGGANTGELFF	TGTGCCAGTAGTACAGGGGGCGCAAACACCGGGGAGCTGTTTTTT
TRBV5-4	TRBD2	-	TRBJ2-1	CASSYVAGGPGNEQFF	TGTGCCAGCAGTTACGTAGCGGGGGGGCCTGGGAATGAGCAGTTCTTC
TRBV27	-	-	TRBJ2-2	CASRFPGGELFF	TGTGCCAGCAGGTTTCCGGGTGGGGAGCTGTTTTTT
TRBV6-5	TRBD1	-	TRBJ2-7	CAGLDRFSYEQYF	TGTGCCGGATTGGACAGGTTCTCCTACGAGCAGTACTTC
TRBV28	-	-	TRBJ2-7	CASSFIGTGSSYEQYF	TGTGCCAGCAGTTTTATCGGTACAGGTTCGTCCTACGAGCAGTACTTC
TRBV27	-	-	TRBJ2-6	CASKEWSSGANVLTF	TGTGCCAGCAAGGAATGGAGCTCTGGGGCCAACGTCCTGACTTTC
TRBV19	-	-	TRBJ1-1	CASSINWGTPNTEAFF	TGTGCCAGTAGTATCAACTGGGGAACCCCTAACACTGAAGCTTTCTTT
TRBV14	-	-	TRBJ1-6	CASSQAVGWNSPLHF	TGTGCCAGCAGCCAAGCTGTGGGTTGGAATTCACCCCTCCACTTT
TRBV29-1	-	-	TRBJ2-3	CSATEGQNGYTQYF	TGCAGCGCCACCGAAGGTCAAAACGGTTATACGCAGTATTTT
TRBV24-1	TRBD1	-	TRBJ2-7	CATSDPGTGVHEQYF	TGTGCCACCAGTGATCCCGGGACAGGGGTGCACGAGCAGTACTTC
TRBV28	-	-	TRBJ1-1	CASRPFPFRMNTEAFF	TGTGCCAGCAGACCATTCCCCTTCAGGATGAACACTGAAGCTTTCTTT
TRBV5-4	-	-	TRBJ2-1	CASSPVGSYNEQFF	TGTGCCAGCAGCCCGGTGGGCTCCTACAATGAGCAGTTCTTC
TRBV24-1	-	few	TRBJ1-3	CATSDPGRGNTIYF	TGTGCCACCAGTGATCCGGGTCGAGGAAACACCATATATTTT